The rows below give T cell receptor beta chains drawn from one sample of a study of PD-1 blockade in mismatch repair-deficient tumors. Sequenced by immunoSEQ multiplex PCR; TCRdb stores in-frame clones only, minus some. The sample includes about 22,000 clones, 84% of them seen just once. The sample consisted of peripheral blood, taken 2 weeks after starting pembrolizumab. Receptors originate from an adult with mismatch repair-deficient cancer. Both conserved end residues are part of each CDR3. D genes are given only for firm matches. Clone size is shown for a subset of rows, as once, few, many or a class of expanded clone.

clone size	D gene	V gene	J gene	CDR3 protein	CDR3 DNA
NA	NA	TRBV4-1	TRBJ2-1	CASSLQGGEGLYNEQFF	TGCGCCAGCAGCCTTCAAGGGGGGGAGGGCCTTTACAATGAGCAGTTCTTC
NA	NA	TRBV4-3	TRBJ2-7	CASSQRRDAGTPYEQYF	TGCGCCAGCAGCCAACGGAGGGATGCGGGAACGCCCTACGAGCAGTACTTC
NA	TRBD2	TRBV27	TRBJ2-7	CASSTIGLAGKYEQYF	TGTGCCAGCAGTACTATCGGACTAGCGGGGAAATACGAGCAGTACTTC
NA	TRBD1	TRBV7-9	TRBJ2-5	CASSSGQGVLETQYF	TGTGCCAGCAGCTCCGGACAGGGCGTTTTAGAGACCCAGTACTTC
NA	TRBD2	TRBV5-4	TRBJ2-2	CASSLNSGGRRTGELFF	TGTGCCAGCAGCCTGAATTCAGGCGGGAGGCGTACCGGGGAGCTGTTTTTT
NA	TRBD2	TRBV19	TRBJ2-3	CASSGGLAGVPHTDTQYF	TGTGCCAGTAGTGGGGGACTAGCGGGAGTTCCCCACACAGATACGCAGTATTTT
once	NA	TRBV9	TRBJ2-2	CASSVGPTGHGELFF	TGTGCCAGCAGCGTAGGACCAACAGGGCACGGGGAGCTGTTTTTT
NA	NA	TRBV29-1	TRBJ1-1	CSVVRGNTEAFF	TGCAGCGTTGTACGGGGGAACACTGAAGCTTTCTTT
NA	NA	TRBV6-1	TRBJ2-1	CASNEQFF	TGTGCCAGCAATGAGCAGTTCTTC
NA	TRBD1	TRBV4-3	TRBJ1-2	CASSQAGTGDYGYTF	TGCGCCAGCAGCCAAGCTGGGACAGGGGACTATGGCTACACCTTC
medium-sized	TRBD1	TRBV9	TRBJ2-7	CASSVRTGNGEQYF	TGTGCCAGCAGCGTACGGACAGGGAATGGAGAGCAGTACTTC
NA	NA	TRBV6-5	TRBJ2-1	CASSSSGAYNEQFF	TGTGCCAGCAGTTCGAGCGGAGCCTACAATGAGCAGTTCTTC
NA	TRBD2	TRBV28	TRBJ2-3	CASSSPGTSGWRTDTQYF	TGTGCCAGCAGTTCTCCCGGGACTAGCGGTTGGCGGACAGATACGCAGTATTTT
NA	TRBD1	TRBV7-2	TRBJ2-5	CASSLVGTGGGETQYF	TGTGCCAGCAGCTTAGTAGGGACAGGGGGCGGGGAGACCCAGTACTTC
NA	NA	TRBV6-5	TRBJ2-7	CASSPRRNSYEQYF	TGTGCCAGCAGCCCCCGACGAAACTCCTACGAGCAGTACTTC
NA	TRBD1	TRBV6-1	TRBJ1-1	CASEWGQYTGEAFF	TGTGCCAGCGAATGGGGACAGTACACGGGTGAAGCTTTCTTT
NA	NA	TRBV5-4	TRBJ2-5	CASSPGGTRETQYF	TGTGCCAGCAGCCCGGGCGGGACAAGGGAGACCCAGTACTTC
NA	NA	TRBV2	TRBJ1-3	CASSRGVDGNTIYF	TGTGCCAGCTCTAGGGGGGTGGACGGAAACACCATATATTTT
NA	TRBD2	TRBV5-4	TRBJ2-3	CASSLLAGGDTQYF	TGTGCCAGCAGCTTACTAGCGGGAGGAGATACGCAGTATTTT
NA	TRBD1	TRBV19	TRBJ2-3	CASMRQGNRDTQYF	TGTGCCAGTATGAGACAGGGAAATCGGGATACGCAGTATTTT
NA	NA	TRBV6-5	TRBJ2-7	CASSYGRETYEQYF	TGTGCCAGCAGTTACGGCAGGGAGACCTACGAGCAGTACTTC
NA	NA	TRBV27	TRBJ1-1	CASNTGGPNTEAFF	TGTGCCAGCAACACTGGGGGACCGAACACTGAAGCTTTCTTT
NA	TRBD1	TRBV29-1	TRBJ1-1	CSVDRGSKAFF	TGCAGCGTTGACAGGGGGAGTAAAGCTTTCTTT
NA	NA	TRBV28	TRBJ1-2	CASSVPGQLNYGYTF	TGTGCCAGCAGTGTACCCGGACAGCTTAACTATGGCTACACCTTC
NA	NA	TRBV29-1	TRBJ2-5	CSVEWGLGQETQYF	TGCAGCGTTGAATGGGGGTTGGGGCAAGAGACCCAGTACTTC